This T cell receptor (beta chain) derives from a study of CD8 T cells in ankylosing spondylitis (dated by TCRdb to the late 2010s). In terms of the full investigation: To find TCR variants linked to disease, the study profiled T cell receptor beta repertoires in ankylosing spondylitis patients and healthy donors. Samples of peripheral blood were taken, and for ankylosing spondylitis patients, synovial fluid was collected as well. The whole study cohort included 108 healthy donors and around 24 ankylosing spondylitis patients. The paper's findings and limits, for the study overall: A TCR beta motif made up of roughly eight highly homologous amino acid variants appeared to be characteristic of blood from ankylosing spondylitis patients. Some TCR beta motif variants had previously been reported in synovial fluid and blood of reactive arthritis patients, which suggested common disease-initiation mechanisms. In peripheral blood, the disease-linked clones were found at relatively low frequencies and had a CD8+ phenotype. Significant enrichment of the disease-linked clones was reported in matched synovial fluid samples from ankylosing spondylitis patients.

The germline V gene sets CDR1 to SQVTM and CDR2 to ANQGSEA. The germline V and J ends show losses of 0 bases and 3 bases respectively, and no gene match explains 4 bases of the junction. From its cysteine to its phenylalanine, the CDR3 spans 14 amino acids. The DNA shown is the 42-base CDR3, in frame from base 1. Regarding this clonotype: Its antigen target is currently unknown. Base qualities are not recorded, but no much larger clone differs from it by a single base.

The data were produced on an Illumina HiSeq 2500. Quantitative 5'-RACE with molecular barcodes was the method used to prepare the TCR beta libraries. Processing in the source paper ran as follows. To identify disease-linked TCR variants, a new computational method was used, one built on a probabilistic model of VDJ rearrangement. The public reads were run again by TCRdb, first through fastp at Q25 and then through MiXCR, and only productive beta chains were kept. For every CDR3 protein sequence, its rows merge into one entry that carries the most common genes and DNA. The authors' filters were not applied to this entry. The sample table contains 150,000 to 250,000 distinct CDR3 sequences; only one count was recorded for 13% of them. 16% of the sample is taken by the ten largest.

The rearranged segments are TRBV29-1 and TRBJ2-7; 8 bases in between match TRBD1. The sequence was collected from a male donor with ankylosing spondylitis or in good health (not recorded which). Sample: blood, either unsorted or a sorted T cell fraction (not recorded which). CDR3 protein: CSVEEAGGFYEQYF. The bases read TGCAGCGTTGAAGAGGCAGGGGGCTTCTACGAGCAGTACTTC.